Following are 19 T cell receptor beta chains from one sample sequenced in a study of T cell responses to AZD1222 COVID-19 vaccine. Produced via immunoSEQ multiplex PCR; TCRdb's table is partial and in-frame only. This sample has approximately 96,000 clones; about 86% occur once, and the top ten carry approximately 5.6%. The sequenced sample was peripheral blood, obtained 28 days after the second AZD1222 dose. These receptor sequences come from an adult who received the AZD1222 COVID-19 vaccine.

Regarding this clone: This specimen includes other DNA sequences encoding the same CDR3. The chain couples TRBV19 to TRBJ2-1; weak D call: TRBD2 (5 bases). The length of the CDR3 is 15 residues. Trimming took 3 bases from V and 2 from J, leaving 11 bases between them. From germline, CDR1 is LNHDA and CDR2 SQIVND (reference sequence). CDR3 loop: CASSIPGRTYNEQFF. The DNA for the CDR3 is TGTGCCAGTAGTATTCCGGGGAGAACCTACAATGAGCAGTTCTTC.

The V call is TRBV5-6, the J call TRBJ1-5, with D possibly TRBD1 on 5 matching bases. V lost 7 bases, J lost 0 bases, and 14 bases lay in between. This CDR3 has 15 amino acids. The V gene's germline CDR1 is SGHDT and CDR2 YYEEEE. CDR3 nucleotides: TGTGCCAGCCGCTCGGGACTGAATAGCAATCAGCCCCAGCATTTT. Translating it yields CASRSGLNSNQPQHF.

This chain uses TRBV27 with TRBJ2-3; possibly TRBD1 or TRBD2 for D (5 bases each). The V end lost 5 bases, the J end lost 8 bases, and 20 bases lay between the germline ends. The CDR3 has 15 amino acids. Germline CDR1 and CDR2: MNHEY and SMNVEV (reference sequence). In nucleotides, the CDR3 is TGTGCCAGCAGTCCGCGTGGATTGGGACCTCCTACGCAGTATTTT. The encoded protein is CASSPRGLGPPTQYF.

This chain joins TRBV4-1 and TRBJ1-1; 8 bases are a match to TRBD1. The germline CDR1 and CDR2 sequences are MGHRA and YSYEKL. The J segment lost 0 bases and the V segment lost 4 bases, leaving 7 bases of the junction unmatched. The CDR3 consists of 16 residues. CDR3 bases: TGCGCCAGCAGCCCGGACAGGGAAGTCATGAACACTGAAGCTTTCTTT. Translating gives CASSPDREVMNTEAFF.

The chain has TRBV27 and TRBJ2-7, with D unresolved. CDR1 is MNHEY and CDR2 is SMNVEV in the germline V gene (reference sequence). V gave up 5 bases and J gave up 2 bases, with 13 bases separating them. The CDR3 runs to 14 residues. The CDR3 spells CASSPQLHPYEQYF. The CDR3 bases are TGTGCCAGCAGTCCCCAGCTCCACCCCTACGAGCAGTACTTC.

The chain uses TRBV7-8 and TRBJ2-7; a weak D match, TRBD1 (5 bases). V was shortened by 5 bases and J by 4 bases, with 12 bases between the two germline ends. Per germline, CDR1 SGHVS and CDR2 FQNEAQ. The CDR3 totals 13 residues. CDR3 bases: TGTGCCAGCAGCCCGGGCAGGACATACGAGCAGTACTTC. Translation gives CASSPGRTYEQYF.

Turning to this clone: One junction end disagrees with the germline gene, perhaps due to a read error. V usage is TRBV7-8 and J usage is TRBJ2-7; 9 bases fit TRBD1. The CDR3 has 14 amino acids. Germline V gene sequence: CDR1 SGHVS, CDR2 FQNEAQ. DNA for the CDR3: TGTGCCAGCAGCCAACCTAGGGGGGGACAGGGCGTTCGGTTC. It specifies CASSQPRGGQGVRF.

This chain connects TRBV4-3 to TRBJ1-3; 10 nucleotides match TRBD1. Losses at the gene ends were 2 bases for V and 2 bases for J; bases not matched to a gene: 6. CDR1 is LGHNA, CDR2 YSLEER, per germline. The CDR3 runs to 17 residues. CDR3: CASSQKGTGVAGNTIYF. The CDR3 DNA follows: TGCGCCAGCAGCCAAAAAGGGACAGGGGTTGCTGGAAACACCATATATTTT.

This chain connects TRBV4-2 to TRBJ2-6; 7 positions agree with TRBD1. With 3 bases clipped from V and 0 bases from J, the junction kept 8 bases outside the gene matches. There are 18 residues in the CDR3. CDR1 is LGHNA, CDR2 YNFKEQ, per germline. This chain's CDR3 is CASSHLDRNPSGANVLTF. CDR3 DNA: TGTGCCAGCAGCCATCTGGACAGGAACCCCTCTGGGGCCAACGTCCTGACTTTC.

This clone has more than one count but fewer than ten. V usage is TRBV18 and J usage is TRBJ2-7; TRBD1 matches 8 bases. CDR1 KGHSH and CDR2 LQKENI come from the germline V gene. This CDR3 contains 15 residues. The junction had 9 bases not matched to a gene; V was cut back by 3 bases and J by 5 bases. The CDR3 DNA sequence: TGTGCCAGCTCACCCGACAGGGGAAAAATTGACGAGCAGTACTTC. It translates to CASSPDRGKIDEQYF.

The V call is TRBV28, the J call TRBJ1-2, with TRBD1 identical over 8 bases. Germline V gene sequence: CDR1 MDHEN, CDR2 SYDVKM. CDR3 size: 15 residues. The V segment lost 3 bases and the J segment 4 bases; nucleotides outside the gene matches: 7. The CDR3 protein is CASSFPGQGSYGYTF. The CDR3 coding sequence is TGTGCCAGCAGTTTCCCCGGACAGGGAAGCTATGGCTACACCTTC.

A note on this clone: Other DNA variants within this sample encode the same CDR3. The rearrangement uses TRBV5-1 and TRBJ1-1; D unresolved. CDR1 is SGHRS, CDR2 YFSETQ, per germline. The germline V and J ends were trimmed by 2 bases and 4 bases, with 9 bases remaining between them. The CDR3 spans 13 residues. In DNA, the CDR3 is TGCGCCAGCAGCTTCGACGGGAGCACTGAAGCTTTCTTT. Amino acids: CASSFDGSTEAFF. Complete variable domain (other parts from reference TRBV5-1 and TRBJ1-1): KAGVTQTPRYLIKTRGQQVTLSCSPISGHRSVSWYQQTPGQGLQFLFEYFSETQRNKGNFPGRFSGRQFSNSRSEMNVSTLELGDSALYLCASSFDGSTEAFFGQGTRLTVV.

This clone was seen only once. The chain combines TRBV3-1 (or the pseudogene TRBV3-2) with TRBJ2-7; 9 positions agree with TRBD1. The CDR3 is made up of 15 amino acids. Germline-derived CDR1 and CDR2 are LGHDT and YNNKEL (reference sequence). Trimming removed 0 bases from V and 7 bases from J; junction bases left unmatched: 7. The CDR3 region is CASSQEPGQGREQYF. CDR3 bases: TGTGCCAGCAGCCAAGAACCCGGACAGGGGAGGGAGCAGTACTTC.

The genes are TRBV7-3 and TRBJ2-7; no definite D call. Trimming removed 5 bases from V and 0 bases from J, with 5 bases in between. The CDR3 runs to 12 residues. Germline V gene data show CDR1 as SGHTA and CDR2 as FQGTGA. The CDR3 DNA sequence: TGTGCCAGCAGCGGGTACTCCTACGAGCAGTACTTC. This translates into CASSGYSYEQYF.

The CDR3 coding sequence is TGTGCCAGCAGTAGCCCCCGGGGGGCGGGGACTGAAGCTTTCTTT. Protein sequence: CASSSPRGAGTEAFF. The V and J genes are TRBV28 and TRBJ1-1; D is perhaps TRBD1 (6 bases). This CDR3 region has 15 residues. V lost 5 bases to trimming and J lost 5 bases, with 18 bases between them. Germline V gives CDR1 MDHEN, CDR2 SYDVKM. Together with reference TRBV28 and TRBJ1-1, the CDR3 gives the full variable domain: DVKVTQSSRYLVKRTGEKVFLECVQDMDHENMFWYRQDPGLGLRLIYFSYDVKMKEKGDIPEGYSVSREKKERFSLILESASTNQTSMYLCASSSPRGAGTEAFFGQGTRLTVV.

The chain couples TRBV28 to TRBJ2-7; D ambiguous. The CDR3 is made up of 15 amino acids. Deletions cut 5 bases from V and 0 bases from J, with 14 bases between. CDR1 and CDR2 (germline): MDHEN, SYDVKM. The CDR3, as DNA: TGTGCCAGCAGTACCTATGGGCTTAGCTCCTACGAGCAGTACTTC. Amino acids: CASSTYGLSSYEQYF.

The chain couples TRBV29-1 to TRBJ1-1, with 7 nucleotides matching TRBD1. From germline, CDR1 is SQVTM and CDR2 ANQGSEA. CDR3 length: 13 residues. V shed 5 bases and J 9 bases; nucleotides not matched to a gene: 12. In nucleotides, the CDR3 is TGCAGCGTTAACCGATTGGGGACAGCCCAAGCTTTCTTT. Translating it yields CSVNRLGTAQAFF.

The gene calls are TRBV7-8 and TRBJ2-7; tentatively, D is TRBD2 (5 bases). This CDR3 is built from 13 residues. Per the germline V gene, CDR1 is SGHVS and CDR2 is FQNEAQ. V was clipped by 5 bases and J by 0 bases, with 8 bases between them. CDR3: CASSRGPSYEQYF. In DNA form, the CDR3 reads TGTGCCAGCAGCCGGGGTCCCTCCTACGAGCAGTACTTC.

The chain recombines TRBV5-5 with TRBJ2-3; TRBD1 aligns across 7 bases. V trimming: 1 base; J trimming: 3 bases; junction bases outside the gene matches: 5. This CDR3 is 15 amino acids long. From germline, CDR1 is SGHKS and CDR2 YYEKEE (reference sequence). For the CDR3, the DNA is TGTGCCAGCAGCTTGTCTAGGGGGCGAACAGATACGCAGTATTTT. It translates to CASSLSRGRTDTQYF.